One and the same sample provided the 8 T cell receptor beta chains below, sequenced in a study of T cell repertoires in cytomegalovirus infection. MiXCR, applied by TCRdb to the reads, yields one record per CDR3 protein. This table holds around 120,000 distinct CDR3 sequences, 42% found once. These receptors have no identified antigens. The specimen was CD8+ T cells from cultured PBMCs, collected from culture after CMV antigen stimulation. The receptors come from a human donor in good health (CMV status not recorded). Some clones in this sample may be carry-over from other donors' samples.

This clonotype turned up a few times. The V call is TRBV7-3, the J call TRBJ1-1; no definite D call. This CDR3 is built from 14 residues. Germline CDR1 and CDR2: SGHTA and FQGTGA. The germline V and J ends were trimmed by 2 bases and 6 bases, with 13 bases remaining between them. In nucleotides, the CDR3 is TGTGCCAGCAGCTTAGGGCTCGGGCGGGCTGAAGCTTTCTTT. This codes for CASSLGLGRAEAFF.

DNA of the CDR3: TGTGCCAGCAAGAACAACCTGAACACTGAAGCTTTCTTT. Translation: CASKNNLNTEAFF. This rearrangement joins TRBV27 to TRBJ1-1; no clear D. CDR3 length equals 13 residues. V lost 7 bases and J lost 0, with 9 bases in between. CDR1 and CDR2 (germline): MNHEY, SMNVEV (reference sequence).

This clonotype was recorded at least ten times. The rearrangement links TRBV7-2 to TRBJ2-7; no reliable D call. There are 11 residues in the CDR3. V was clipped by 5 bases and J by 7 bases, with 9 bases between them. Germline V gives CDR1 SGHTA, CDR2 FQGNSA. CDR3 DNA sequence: TGTGCCAGCAGCGCCTTAATTGAGCAGTACTTC. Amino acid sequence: CASSALIEQYF.

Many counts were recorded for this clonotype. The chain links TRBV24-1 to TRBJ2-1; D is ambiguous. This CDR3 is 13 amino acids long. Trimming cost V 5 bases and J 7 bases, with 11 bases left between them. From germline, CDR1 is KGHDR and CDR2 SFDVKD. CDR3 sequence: CATSGGDVNEQFF. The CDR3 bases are TGTGCCACCAGTGGTGGCGATGTAAATGAGCAGTTCTTC.

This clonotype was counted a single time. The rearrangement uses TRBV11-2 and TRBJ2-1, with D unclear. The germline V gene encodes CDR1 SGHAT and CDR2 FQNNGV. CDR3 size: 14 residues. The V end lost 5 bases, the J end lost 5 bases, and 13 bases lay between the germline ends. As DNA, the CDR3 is TGTGCCAGCAGCCTATGGGCAGCTAACAATGAGCAGTTCTTC. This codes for CASSLWAANNEQFF.

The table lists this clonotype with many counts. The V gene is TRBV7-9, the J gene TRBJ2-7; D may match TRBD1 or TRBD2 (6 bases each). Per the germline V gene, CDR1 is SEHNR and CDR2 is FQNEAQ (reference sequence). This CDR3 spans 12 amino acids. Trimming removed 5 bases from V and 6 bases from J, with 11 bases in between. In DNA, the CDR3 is TGTGCCAGCAGCAGCCGGGGGCTCGAGCAGTACTTC. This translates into CASSSRGLEQYF.

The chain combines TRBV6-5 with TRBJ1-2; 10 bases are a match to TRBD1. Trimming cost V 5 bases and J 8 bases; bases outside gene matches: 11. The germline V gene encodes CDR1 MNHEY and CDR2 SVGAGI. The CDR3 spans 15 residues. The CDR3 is CASSLSGTGAMGYTF. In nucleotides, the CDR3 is TGTGCCAGCAGTCTATCCGGGACAGGGGCAATGGGCTACACCTTC.

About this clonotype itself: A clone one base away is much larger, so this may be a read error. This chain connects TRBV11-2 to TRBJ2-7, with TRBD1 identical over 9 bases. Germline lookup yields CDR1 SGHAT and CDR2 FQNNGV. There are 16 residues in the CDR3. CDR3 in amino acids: CAGSFGGTGIGYEQYF. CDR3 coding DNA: TGTGCCGGCAGCTTCGGAGGGACAGGGATAGGCTACGAGCAGTACTTC.